The TCR beta chain described here comes from a study of shared clonotypes between healthy human individuals. Study in general: Plates per donor: three CD4 naive, three CD4 memory, two CD8 naive, one CD8 memory.

The data were produced by immunoSEQ multiplex PCR, yet TCRdb's version contains in-frame clones alone and is incomplete. There are nearly 1,000,000 clones in the sample; 70% to 85% occur only once, and approximately 1.5% lies in the top ten. Per the germline V gene, CDR1 is SNHLY and CDR2 is FYNNEI. Trimming took 9 bases from V and 7 from J; bases not matched to a gene: 15. The CDR3 length is 16 residues. Sequencing was carried out using memory CD4+ T cells sorted from blood. The subset is: CD45RA-negative fraction. The receptor's source is a man aged 18 to 30 in good health. The chain links TRBV2 to TRBJ1-6; 7 bases align to TRBD1. The CDR3 sequence: CARGSQGDPSNSPLHF. Here the CDR3 DNA reads TGTGCCAGAGGTAGCCAGGGGGACCCCAGCAATTCACCCCTCCACTTT.